Listed here are 22 T cell receptor beta chains from one sample, sequenced in a study of shared clonotypes between healthy human individuals (dated by TCRdb to 2020 to 2021). CD8 naive samples were CD45RO-negative cells positively selected for CCR7, giving a CD45RA+CCR7+ population that excluded TemRA cells. The library was generated by the immunoSEQ multiplex PCR assay. This is the immuneACCESS table as TCRdb keeps it, with only in-frame sequences that have V and J called. A part of the clones is gone; compared with another copy, unresolved V genes explain less than half, and the rest is unexplained. Across this sample there are 560,000 or so clones, with 95% to 97% seen only once. 0.11% of the sample lies in the top ten. Sequencing was performed on naive CD8+ T cells sorted from blood. The cell subset or site label, read with the paper, signifies: CD45RA+CCR7+. These receptors all come from a woman between 25 and 40 years old in good health.

This chain joins TRBV9 and TRBJ1-2; weak D call: TRBD1 (6 bases). Trimming removed 4 bases at V and 7 bases at J, with 17 bases between. The CDR3 length is 14 residues. CDR1 SGDLS and CDR2 YYNGEE come from the germline V gene. CDR3 in amino acids: CASSPESRGSGYTF. The CDR3 DNA sequence: TGTGCCAGCAGCCCAGAGTCCAGGGGCTCTGGCTACACCTTC.

V and J are TRBV7-2 and TRBJ2-1, with D perhaps matching TRBD2 (6 bases). The V and J ends lost 2 bases and 4 bases respectively, with 12 bases between them. The CDR3 has 15 residues. The germline gives CDR1 SGHTA, CDR2 FQGNSA. CDR3 loop: CASSLWASAYNEQFF. CDR3 coding DNA: TGTGCCAGCAGCTTATGGGCTAGCGCTTACAATGAGCAGTTCTTC.

CDR3 in amino acids: CASTGTSGHNEQFF. The CDR3 DNA is TGTGCCAGCACCGGGACTAGCGGTCACAATGAGCAGTTCTTC. The V call is TRBV28, the J call TRBJ2-1, with 11 bases lining up with TRBD2. This CDR3 region has 14 residues. Germline-derived CDR1 and CDR2 are MDHEN and SYDVKM. The junction had 4 bases not matched to a gene; V was cut back by 7 bases and J by 5 bases.

For this clone: This sample also contains other DNA sequences that code for the same CDR3. The CDR3 coding sequence is TGTGCCAGCAGTCCGGGACTAGCGGCCTACGAGCAGTACTTC. This encodes CASSPGLAAYEQYF. The chain is built from TRBV27 and TRBJ2-7; 11 bases align to TRBD2. V lost 5 bases, J lost 2 bases, and 2 bases stayed unmatched. Germline CDR1 reads MNHEY; CDR2 reads SMNVEV (reference sequence). The CDR3 totals 14 residues.

This chain connects TRBV5-1 to TRBJ2-5, with 7 bases identical to TRBD2. Germline loops: CDR1 SGHRS, CDR2 YFSETQ. The CDR3 consists of 15 residues. With 0 bases clipped from V and 3 bases from J, the junction kept 5 bases outside the gene matches. CDR3 region: CASSLGPSGKETQYF. The CDR3 bases are TGCGCCAGCAGCTTGGGCCCTAGCGGAAAAGAGACCCAGTACTTC. Based on the CDR3 plus reference TRBV5-1 and TRBJ2-5, the full variable domain is KAGVTQTPRYLIKTRGQQVTLSCSPISGHRSVSWYQQTPGQGLQFLFEYFSETQRNKGNFPGRFSGRQFSNSRSEMNVSTLELGDSALYLCASSLGPSGKETQYFGPGTRLLVL.

This CDR3 reads CASSSGTGNEQYF. Here the CDR3 DNA reads TGTGCCAGCAGCTCCGGGACAGGGAACGAGCAGTACTTC. This chain uses TRBV7-6 with TRBJ2-7; 9 bases agree with TRBD1. CDR1 is SGHVS and CDR2 is FNYEAQ in the germline V gene. This CDR3 is built from 13 residues. V lost 4 bases, J lost 5 bases, and 3 bases stayed unmatched.

V and J are TRBV27 and TRBJ1-2, with a tentative D call TRBD1 (6 bases). Between the trimmed V and J ends, which lost 5 bases and 4 bases, there was a span of 17 bases. Looked up from germline, CDR1 is MNHEY and CDR2 is SMNVEV (reference sequence). The CDR3 is made up of 15 amino acids. CDR3 sequence reads: CASSPDRGGGYGYTF. The CDR3, as DNA: TGTGCCAGCAGTCCGGACCGTGGAGGGGGCTATGGCTACACCTTC.

The chain is built from TRBV5-8 and TRBJ1-1; possibly TRBD1 for D (5 bases). The CDR3 is 16 residues long. The germline CDR1 and CDR2 sequences are SGHTS and YDEGEE. Trimming cost V 0 bases and J 1 base, with 13 bases left between them. The CDR3 DNA sequence: TGTGCCAGCAGCTTGGGGTTTGGGGGTAAGAACACTGAAGCTTTCTTT. Translated: CASSLGFGGKNTEAFF.

J is TRBJ2-3 and V is TRBV27; D remains ambiguous. V was pared by 6 bases and J by 6 bases, with 13 bases between. The CDR3 spans 13 residues. The germline V gene has CDR1 MNHEY and CDR2 SMNVEV (reference sequence). The CDR3: CASRILDGDTQYF. CDR3 coding DNA: TGTGCCAGCAGAATTTTGGACGGGGATACGCAGTATTTT.

This clone was picked up one time. CDR3 in amino acids: CASSLGEGVTEAFF. Here the CDR3 DNA reads TGTGCCAGCAGCCTAGGGGAGGGAGTCACTGAAGCTTTCTTT. The gene calls are TRBV28 and TRBJ1-1; D might be TRBD1 (5 bases). The V gene lost 6 bases and the J gene lost 4 bases, with 15 bases spanning the gap. Germline CDR1 MDHEN, CDR2 SYDVKM. The CDR3 has 14 amino acids.

This chain joins TRBV7-9 and TRBJ1-3; D is unresolved. Germline V gene lookup returns CDR1 SEHNR and CDR2 FQNEAQ (reference sequence). Trimming removed 1 base from V and 7 bases from J, with 8 bases in between. The CDR3 runs to 13 residues. The CDR3 DNA follows: TGTGCCAGCAGCTTAGAGAGGGCGAACACCATATATTTT. This encodes CASSLERANTIYF.

V is TRBV27 and J is TRBJ2-7; 13 bases agree with TRBD2. The V and J ends lost 5 bases and 0 bases, in that order; junction bases with no gene match: 4. This CDR3 region has 16 residues. Germline V lookup: CDR1 MNHEY, CDR2 SMNVEV (reference sequence). Written as DNA, the CDR3 is TGTGCCAGCAGTCCTACTAGCGGGAGGGGCTCCTACGAGCAGTACTTC. It encodes CASSPTSGRGSYEQYF.

This clone is a singleton in its sample. This chain links TRBV27 with TRBJ2-7, with 9 positions matching TRBD1. V lost 2 bases, J lost 4 bases, and 9 bases stayed unmatched. The CDR3 length is 16 residues. Germline lookup yields CDR1 MNHEY and CDR2 SMNVEV (reference sequence). CDR3 sequence reads: CASSLPGGQGWYEQYF. CDR3 DNA sequence: TGTGCCAGCAGTTTACCGGGGGGACAGGGTTGGTACGAGCAGTACTTC.

CDR3 region: CASSEQGMETQYF. For the CDR3, the DNA is TGTGCCAGCAGTGAACAGGGGATGGAGACCCAGTACTTC. The V and J genes are TRBV2 and TRBJ2-5, with D maybe TRBD1 (6 bases). Germline V gene sequence: CDR1 SNHLY, CDR2 FYNNEI. Trimming shortened V by 2 bases and J by 5 bases, and 9 bases separated the two germline ends. The CDR3 runs to 13 residues.

V usage is TRBV4-1 and J usage is TRBJ2-1; 9 bases are shared with TRBD2. The germline V gene encodes CDR1 MGHRA and CDR2 YSYEKL. V lost 3 bases and J lost 2; bases outside the gene matches: 2. CDR3 length: 15 amino acids. The CDR3 nucleotides are TGCGCCAGCAGCCATAGCGGGAGAACCTACAATGAGCAGTTCTTC. Translation: CASSHSGRTYNEQFF.

V and J are TRBV6-6 and TRBJ1-1; D possibly corresponds to TRBD1 (6 bases). The V and J ends lost 7 bases and 4 bases respectively, with 16 bases between them. Germline values: CDR1 MNHNY, CDR2 SVGAGI (reference sequence). The CDR3 sequence is 14 residues long. The CDR3 DNA reads TGTGCCAGCACCGAGGGGGGCGGGGTCACTGAAGCTTTCTTT. Amino acid sequence: CASTEGGGVTEAFF.

The CDR3 DNA reads TGTGCCAGTAGTATAAGCTGGGGGGATTACAATGAGCAGTTCTTC. This translates into CASSISWGDYNEQFF. V and J are TRBV19 and TRBJ2-1; a weak D match, TRBD2 (6 bases). The ends were cut back, 2 bases at V and 4 bases at J, with 12 bases in the middle. Germline CDR1 LNHDA, CDR2 SQIVND (reference sequence). The CDR3 runs 15 residues.

The CDR3 nucleotides are TGTGCCACCAGCGATTATAGCGGGAGCAGATCCACAGATACGCAGTATTTT. Translation gives CATSDYSGSRSTDTQYF. The chain has TRBV15 and TRBJ2-3; 9 bases are a match to TRBD2. Germline V lookup: CDR1 LNHNV, CDR2 YYDKDF (reference sequence). This CDR3 is built from 17 residues. V shed 5 bases, J shed 2 bases, and the junction held 11 bases outside the gene matches.

This chain uses TRBV28 with TRBJ1-5, with 7 bases matching TRBD1. J gave up 0 bases and V 0 bases, and 2 bases lay outside the gene matches. Germline V lookup: CDR1 MDHEN, CDR2 SYDVKM. The CDR3 is 16 amino acids. The CDR3 here is CASSLWSGGSNQPQHF. The CDR3 DNA follows: TGTGCCAGCAGTTTATGGTCAGGGGGTAGCAATCAGCCCCAGCATTTT. Together with reference TRBV28 and TRBJ1-5, the CDR3 gives the full variable domain: DVKVTQSSRYLVKRTGEKVFLECVQDMDHENMFWYRQDPGLGLRLIYFSYDVKMKEKGDIPEGYSVSREKKERFSLILESASTNQTSMYLCASSLWSGGSNQPQHFGDGTRLSIL.

J is TRBJ1-2 and V is TRBV7-9, with D perhaps matching TRBD1 (5 bases). The CDR3 is 14 amino acids. Germline loops: CDR1 SEHNR, CDR2 FQNEAQ (reference sequence). V was shortened by 5 bases and J by 7 bases, with 17 bases between the two germline ends. CDR3 amino acids: CASSTSGQGGGYTF. CDR3 DNA: TGTGCCAGCAGCACCTCGGGGCAGGGCGGTGGCTACACCTTC.

The chain combines TRBV29-1 with TRBJ1-2; D remains unclear. Deletions cut 4 bases from V and 3 bases from J, with 6 bases between. Germline V CDR1 and CDR2: SQVTM, ANQGSEA. This CDR3 spans 11 amino acids. CDR3 protein: CSVVLDYGYTF. The CDR3 coding sequence is TGCAGCGTTGTGCTGGACTATGGCTACACCTTC.

The chain uses TRBV6-6 and TRBJ2-2; D uncertain. Trimming took off 2 bases at V and 0 bases at J, with 7 bases between the two ends. This CDR3 contains 15 residues. CDR1 MNHNY and CDR2 SVGAGI come from the germline V gene (reference sequence). The CDR3 DNA reads TGTGCCAGCAGTTACGGCCGGACGAACACCGGGGAGCTGTTTTTT. Translated: CASSYGRTNTGELFF.